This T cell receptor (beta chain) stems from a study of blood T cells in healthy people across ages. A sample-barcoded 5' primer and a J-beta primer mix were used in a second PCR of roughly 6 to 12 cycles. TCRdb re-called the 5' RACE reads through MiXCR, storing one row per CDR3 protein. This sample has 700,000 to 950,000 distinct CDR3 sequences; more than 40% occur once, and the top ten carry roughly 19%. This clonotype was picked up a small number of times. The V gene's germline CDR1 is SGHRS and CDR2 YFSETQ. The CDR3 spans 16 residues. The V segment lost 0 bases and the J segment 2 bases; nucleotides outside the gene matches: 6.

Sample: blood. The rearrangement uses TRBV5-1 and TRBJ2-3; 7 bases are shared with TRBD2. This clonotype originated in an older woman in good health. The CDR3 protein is CASSLEAGVDTDTQYF. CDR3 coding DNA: TGCGCCAGCAGCTTGGAGGCGGGAGTTGACACAGATACGCAGTATTTT. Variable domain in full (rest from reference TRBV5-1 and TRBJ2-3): KAGVTQTPRYLIKTRGQQVTLSCSPISGHRSVSWYQQTPGQGLQFLFEYFSETQRNKGNFPGRFSGRQFSNSRSEMNVSTLELGDSALYLCASSLEAGVDTDTQYFGPGTRLTVL.